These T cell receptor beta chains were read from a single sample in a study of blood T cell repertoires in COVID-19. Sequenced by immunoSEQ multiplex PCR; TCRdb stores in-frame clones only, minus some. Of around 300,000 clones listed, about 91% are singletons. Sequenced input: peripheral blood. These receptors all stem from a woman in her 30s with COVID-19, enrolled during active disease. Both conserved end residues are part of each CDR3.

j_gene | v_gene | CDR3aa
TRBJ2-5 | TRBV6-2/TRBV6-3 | CASSPIRQETQYF
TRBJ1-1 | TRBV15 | CATSRDPGGETEAFF
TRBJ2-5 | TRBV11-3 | CASSLVRGRQETQYF
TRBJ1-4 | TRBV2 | CASRKTVTNEKLFF
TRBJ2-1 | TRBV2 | CASTGTGGYEQFF
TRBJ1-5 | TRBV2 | CASSGGLNSNQPQHF
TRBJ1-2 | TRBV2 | CASSGGPTRNYGYTF
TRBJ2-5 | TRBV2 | CASSEGGETQYF
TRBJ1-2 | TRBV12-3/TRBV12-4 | CASSLTGGYGYTF
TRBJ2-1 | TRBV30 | CAFGGPSYNEQFF
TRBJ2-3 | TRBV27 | CASKPLGGRDTQYF
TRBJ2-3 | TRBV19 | CASSVGLAISTDTQYF
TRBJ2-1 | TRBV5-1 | CASSTVAGGPHLLFF
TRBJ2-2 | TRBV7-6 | CASSLVVGAGGELFF
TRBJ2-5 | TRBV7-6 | CASSLAIPGHSQETQYF
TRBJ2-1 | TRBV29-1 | CSVGRAGTGEQFF
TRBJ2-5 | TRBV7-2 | CASSGGTQETQYF
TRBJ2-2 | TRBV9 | CASRMEGPGTGELFF
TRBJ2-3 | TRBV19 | CASSTPRDRALLTDTQYF
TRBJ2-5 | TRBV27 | CASSAGGYGETQYF
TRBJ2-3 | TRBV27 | CASSLSVRAGGRDTQYF
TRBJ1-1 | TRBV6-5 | CASSSPPNTEAFF
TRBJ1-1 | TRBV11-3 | CASSQGDGTEAFF
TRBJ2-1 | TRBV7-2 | CASSSRGSGGAFYNEQFF
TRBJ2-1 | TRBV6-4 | CASSPDRYNEQFF